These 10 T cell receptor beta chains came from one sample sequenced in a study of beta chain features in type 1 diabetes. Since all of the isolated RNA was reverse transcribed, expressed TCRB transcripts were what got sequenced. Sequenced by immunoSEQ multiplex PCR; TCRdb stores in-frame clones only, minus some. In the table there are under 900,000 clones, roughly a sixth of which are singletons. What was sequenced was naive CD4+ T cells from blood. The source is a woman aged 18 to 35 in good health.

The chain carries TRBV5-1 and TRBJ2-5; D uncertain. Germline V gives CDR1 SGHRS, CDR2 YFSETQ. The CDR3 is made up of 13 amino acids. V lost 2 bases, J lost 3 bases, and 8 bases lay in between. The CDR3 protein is CASSFALKETQYF. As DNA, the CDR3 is TGCGCCAGCAGCTTCGCCTTAAAAGAGACCCAGTACTTC.

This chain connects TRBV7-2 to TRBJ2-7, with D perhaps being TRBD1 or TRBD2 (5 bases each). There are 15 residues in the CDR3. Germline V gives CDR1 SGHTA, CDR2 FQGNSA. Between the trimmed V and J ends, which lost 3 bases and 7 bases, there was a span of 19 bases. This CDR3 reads CASSFPGMGSGEQYF. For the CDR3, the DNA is TGTGCCAGCAGCTTCCCAGGGATGGGTTCGGGGGAGCAGTACTTC.

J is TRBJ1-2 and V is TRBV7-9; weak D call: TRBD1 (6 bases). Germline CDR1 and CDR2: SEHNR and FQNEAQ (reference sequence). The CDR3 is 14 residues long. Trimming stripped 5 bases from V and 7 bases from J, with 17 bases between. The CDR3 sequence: CASSPPGQMGGYTF. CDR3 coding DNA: TGTGCCAGCAGCCCACCTGGACAGATGGGTGGCTACACCTTC. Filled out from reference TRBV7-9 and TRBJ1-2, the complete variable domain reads DTGVSQNPRHKITKRGQNVTFRCDPISEHNRLYWYRQTLGQGPEFLTYFQNEAQLEKSRLLSDRFSAERPKGSFSTLEIQRTEQGDSAMYLCASSPPGQMGGYTFGSGTRLTVV.

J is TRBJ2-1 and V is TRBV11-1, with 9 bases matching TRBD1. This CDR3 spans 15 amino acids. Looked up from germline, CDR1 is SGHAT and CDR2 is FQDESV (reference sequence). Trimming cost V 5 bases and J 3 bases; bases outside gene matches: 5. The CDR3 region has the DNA TGTGCCAGCAGCGCCTGGACAGGGGACTACAATGAGCAGTTCTTC. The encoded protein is CASSAWTGDYNEQFF.

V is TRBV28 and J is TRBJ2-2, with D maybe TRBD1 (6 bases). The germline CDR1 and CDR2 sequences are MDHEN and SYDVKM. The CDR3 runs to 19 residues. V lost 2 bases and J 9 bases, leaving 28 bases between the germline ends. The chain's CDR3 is CASSLKLVRGSAMTRELFF. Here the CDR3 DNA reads TGTGCCAGCAGTTTAAAGTTAGTCAGGGGATCAGCCATGACCCGGGAGCTGTTTTTT.

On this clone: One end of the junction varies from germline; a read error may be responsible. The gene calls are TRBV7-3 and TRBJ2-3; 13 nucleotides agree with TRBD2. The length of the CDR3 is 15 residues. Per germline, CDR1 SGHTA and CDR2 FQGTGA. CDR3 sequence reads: CASSRTSGSRDTQYF. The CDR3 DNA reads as TGTGCCAGCAGCCGGACTAGCGGGAGCAGAGATACGCAGTATTTT.

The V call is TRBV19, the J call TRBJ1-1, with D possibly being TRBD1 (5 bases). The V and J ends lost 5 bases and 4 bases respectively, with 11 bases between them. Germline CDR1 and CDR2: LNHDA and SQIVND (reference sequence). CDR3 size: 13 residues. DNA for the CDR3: TGTGCCAGTAGTTTGCAGGGCGGCACTGAAGCTTTCTTT. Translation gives CASSLQGGTEAFF.

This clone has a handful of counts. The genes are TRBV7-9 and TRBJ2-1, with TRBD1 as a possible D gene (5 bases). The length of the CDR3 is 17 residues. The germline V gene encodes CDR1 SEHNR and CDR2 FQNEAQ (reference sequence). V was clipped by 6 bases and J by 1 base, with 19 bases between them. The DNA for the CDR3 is TGTGCCAGCAGTCAACTGCCCCCGAGACAGTCCTACAATGAGCAGTTCTTC. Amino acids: CASSQLPPRQSYNEQFF.

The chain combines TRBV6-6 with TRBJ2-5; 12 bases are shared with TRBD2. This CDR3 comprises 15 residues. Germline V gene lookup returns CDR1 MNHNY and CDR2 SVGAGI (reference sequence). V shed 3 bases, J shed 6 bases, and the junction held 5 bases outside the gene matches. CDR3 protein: CASSYGLAGIQTQYF. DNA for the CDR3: TGTGCCAGCAGTTATGGACTAGCGGGAATACAGACCCAGTACTTC.

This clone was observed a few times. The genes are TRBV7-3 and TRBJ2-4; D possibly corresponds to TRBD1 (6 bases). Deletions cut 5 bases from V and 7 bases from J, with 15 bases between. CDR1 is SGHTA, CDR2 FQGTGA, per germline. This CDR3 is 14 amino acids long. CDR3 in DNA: TGTGCCAGCAGCCCTGGACAGCCGACGAACATTCAGTACTTC. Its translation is CASSPGQPTNIQYF.